The present T cell receptor beta chain was sequenced within a study of T cells in localized non-small cell lung cancer. V lost 2 bases and J lost 3, with 2 bases in between. Germline CDR1 DFQATT, CDR2 SNEGSKA (reference sequence). The CDR3 contains 11 residues. Repertoires were generated with immunoSEQ multiplex PCR, while TCRdb's copy carries only in-frame clones and drops some. Among 70,000 to 95,000 clones listed, more than 75% were seen once. Regarding the study as a whole: Heterogeneity remains possible because sequencing was limited to only one tumor region. Adjacent uninvolved lung had the highest clonality, suggesting focused antigen responses.

Of note for this clone: The antigen remains undetermined.

The sample consisted of PBMCs, taken before any cancer treatment. This chain connects TRBV20-1 to TRBJ2-1; D ambiguous. The clonotype was recovered from a woman aged 35 to 75 with stage II squamous cell lung carcinoma. CDR3 amino acids: CSARSYNEQFF. CDR3 sequence (DNA): TGCAGTGCTAGAAGCTACAATGAGCAGTTCTTC.